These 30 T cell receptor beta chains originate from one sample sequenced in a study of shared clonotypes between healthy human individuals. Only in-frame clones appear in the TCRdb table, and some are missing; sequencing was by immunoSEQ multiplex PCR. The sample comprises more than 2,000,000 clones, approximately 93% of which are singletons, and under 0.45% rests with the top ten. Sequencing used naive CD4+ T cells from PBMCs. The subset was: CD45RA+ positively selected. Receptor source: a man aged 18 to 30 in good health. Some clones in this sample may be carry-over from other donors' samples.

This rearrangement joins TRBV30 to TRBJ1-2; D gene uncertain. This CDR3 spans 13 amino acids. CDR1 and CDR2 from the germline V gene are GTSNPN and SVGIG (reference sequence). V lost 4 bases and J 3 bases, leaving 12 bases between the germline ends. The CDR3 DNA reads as TGTGCCTGGACCCTCGACTCGGACTATGGCTACACCTTC. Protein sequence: CAWTLDSDYGYTF.

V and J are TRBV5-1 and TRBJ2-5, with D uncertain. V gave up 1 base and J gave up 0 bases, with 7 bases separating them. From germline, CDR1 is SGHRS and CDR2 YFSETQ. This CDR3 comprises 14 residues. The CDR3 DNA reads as TGCGCCAGCAGCTTGTATCTGGACCAAGAGACCCAGTACTTC. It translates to CASSLYLDQETQYF.

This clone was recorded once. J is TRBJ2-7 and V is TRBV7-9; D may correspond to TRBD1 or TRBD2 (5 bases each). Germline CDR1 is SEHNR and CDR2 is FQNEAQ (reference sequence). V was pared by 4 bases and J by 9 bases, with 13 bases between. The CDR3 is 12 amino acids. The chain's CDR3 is CASSYGALGQYF. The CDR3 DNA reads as TGTGCCAGCAGCTACGGGGCCTTAGGGCAGTACTTC.

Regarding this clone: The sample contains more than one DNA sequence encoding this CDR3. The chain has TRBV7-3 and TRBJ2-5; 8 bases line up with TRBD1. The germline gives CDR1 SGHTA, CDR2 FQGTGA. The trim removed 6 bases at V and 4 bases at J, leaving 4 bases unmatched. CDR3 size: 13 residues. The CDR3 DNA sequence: TGTGCCAGCAGTTTGGACAGGGCAGAGACCCAGTACTTC. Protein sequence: CASSLDRAETQYF.

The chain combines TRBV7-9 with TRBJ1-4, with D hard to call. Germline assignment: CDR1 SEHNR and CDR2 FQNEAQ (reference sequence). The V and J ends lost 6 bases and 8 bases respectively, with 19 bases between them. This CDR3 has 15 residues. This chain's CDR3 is CASSLQAAGAEKLFF. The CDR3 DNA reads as TGTGCCAGCAGTTTGCAAGCGGCGGGCGCGGAAAAACTGTTTTTT. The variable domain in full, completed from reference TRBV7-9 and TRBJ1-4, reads DTGVSQNPRHKITKRGQNVTFRCDPISEHNRLYWYRQTLGQGPEFLTYFQNEAQLEKSRLLSDRFSAERPKGSFSTLEIQRTEQGDSAMYLCASSLQAAGAEKLFFGSGTQLSVL.

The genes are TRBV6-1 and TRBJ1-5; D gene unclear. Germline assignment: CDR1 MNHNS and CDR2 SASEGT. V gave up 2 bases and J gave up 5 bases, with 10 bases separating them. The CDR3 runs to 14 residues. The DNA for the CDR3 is TGTGCCAGCAGTGAACAGGTTGGGCATCAGCCCCAGCATTTT. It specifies CASSEQVGHQPQHF.

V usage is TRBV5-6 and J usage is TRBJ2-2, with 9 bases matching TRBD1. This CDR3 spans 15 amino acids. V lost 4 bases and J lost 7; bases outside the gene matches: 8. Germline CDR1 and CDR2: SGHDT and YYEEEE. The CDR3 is CASSLTGGAIGELFF. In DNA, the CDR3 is TGTGCCAGCAGCCTAACAGGGGGCGCGATCGGGGAGCTGTTTTTT.

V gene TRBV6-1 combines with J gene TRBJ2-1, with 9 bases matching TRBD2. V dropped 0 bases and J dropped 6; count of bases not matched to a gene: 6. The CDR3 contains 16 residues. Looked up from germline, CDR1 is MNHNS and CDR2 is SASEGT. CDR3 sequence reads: CASSEAGTSMGNEQFF. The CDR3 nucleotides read TGTGCCAGCAGTGAAGCCGGGACTAGCATGGGCAATGAGCAGTTCTTC.

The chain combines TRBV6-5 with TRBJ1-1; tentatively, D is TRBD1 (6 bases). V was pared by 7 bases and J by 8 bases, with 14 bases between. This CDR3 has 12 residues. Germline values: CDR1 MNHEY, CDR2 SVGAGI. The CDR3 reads CASTEGQREAFF. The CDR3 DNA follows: TGTGCCAGCACCGAAGGACAGAGGGAAGCTTTCTTT.

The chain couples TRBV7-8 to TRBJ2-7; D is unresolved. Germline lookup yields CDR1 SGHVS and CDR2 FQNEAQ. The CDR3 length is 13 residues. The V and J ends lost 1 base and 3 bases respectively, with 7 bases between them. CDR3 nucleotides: TGTGCCAGCAGCTTAGTGGGCAACTACGAGCAGTACTTC. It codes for CASSLVGNYEQYF. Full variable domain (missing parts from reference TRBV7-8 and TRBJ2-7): GAGVSQSPRYKVAKRGQDVALRCDPISGHVSLFWYQQALGQGPEFLTYFQNEAQLDKSGLPSDRFFAERPEGSVSTLKIQRTQQEDSAVYLCASSLVGNYEQYFGPGTRLTVT.

The CDR3 protein is CASSFSGLPGNTIYF. As DNA, the CDR3 is TGTGCCAGCAGTTTTTCTGGACTACCTGGAAACACCATATATTTT. The chain uses TRBV27 and TRBJ1-3; no firm D call. V was pared by 3 bases and J by 2 bases, with 11 bases between. CDR1 is MNHEY and CDR2 is SMNVEV in the germline V gene (reference sequence). This CDR3 is built from 15 residues.

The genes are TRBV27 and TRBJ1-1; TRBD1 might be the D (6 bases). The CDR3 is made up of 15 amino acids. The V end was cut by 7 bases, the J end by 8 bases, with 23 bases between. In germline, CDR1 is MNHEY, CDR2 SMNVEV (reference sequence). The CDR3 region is CASTPSMWSGVEAFF. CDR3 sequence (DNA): TGTGCCAGCACCCCTTCTATGTGGTCAGGGGTCGAAGCTTTCTTT.

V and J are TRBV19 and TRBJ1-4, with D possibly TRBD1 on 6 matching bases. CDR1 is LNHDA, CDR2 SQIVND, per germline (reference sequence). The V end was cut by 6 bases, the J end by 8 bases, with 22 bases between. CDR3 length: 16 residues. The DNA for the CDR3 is TGTGCCAGTAGGAAAGGGGGGTTGGAGGGTGGGGAAAAACTGTTTTTT. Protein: CASRKGGLEGGEKLFF. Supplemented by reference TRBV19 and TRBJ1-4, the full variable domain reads DGGITQSPKYLFRKEGQNVTLSCEQNLNHDAMYWYRQDPGQGLRLIYYSQIVNDFQKGDIAEGYSVSREKKESFPLTVTSAQKNPTAFYLCASRKGGLEGGEKLFFGSGTQLSVL.

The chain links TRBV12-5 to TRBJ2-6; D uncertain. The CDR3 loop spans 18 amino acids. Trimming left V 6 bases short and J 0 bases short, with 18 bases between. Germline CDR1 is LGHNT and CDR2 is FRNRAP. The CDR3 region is CASGPGRYMNSGANVLTF. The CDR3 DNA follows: TGTGCTAGTGGCCCCGGGCGCTACATGAACTCTGGGGCCAACGTCCTGACTTTC.

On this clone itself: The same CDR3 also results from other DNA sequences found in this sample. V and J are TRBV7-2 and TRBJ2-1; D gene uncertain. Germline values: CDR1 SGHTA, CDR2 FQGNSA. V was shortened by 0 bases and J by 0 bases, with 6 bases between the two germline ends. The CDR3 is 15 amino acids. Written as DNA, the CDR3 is TGTGCCAGCAGCTTAGCCGCGAGCTCCTACAATGAGCAGTTCTTC. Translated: CASSLAASSYNEQFF.

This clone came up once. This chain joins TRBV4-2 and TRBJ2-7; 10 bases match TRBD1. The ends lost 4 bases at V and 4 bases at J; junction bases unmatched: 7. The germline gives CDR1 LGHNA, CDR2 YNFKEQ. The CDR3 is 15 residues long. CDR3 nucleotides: TGTGCCAGCAGCCTTAGAGGGGGACAGGGGTACGAGCAGTACTTC. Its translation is CASSLRGGQGYEQYF.

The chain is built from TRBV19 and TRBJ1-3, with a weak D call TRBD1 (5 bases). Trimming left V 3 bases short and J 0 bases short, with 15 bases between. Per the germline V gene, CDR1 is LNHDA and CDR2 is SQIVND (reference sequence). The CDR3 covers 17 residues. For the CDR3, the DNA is TGTGCCAGTAGTATCGTCGCAGGGAGTGCCTCTGGAAACACCATATATTTT. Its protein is CASSIVAGSASGNTIYF.

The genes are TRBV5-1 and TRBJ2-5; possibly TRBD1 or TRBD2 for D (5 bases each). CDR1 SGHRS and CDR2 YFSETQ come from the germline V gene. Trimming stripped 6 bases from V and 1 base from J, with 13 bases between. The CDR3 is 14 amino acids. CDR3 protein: CASNPGQPQETQYF. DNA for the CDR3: TGCGCCAGCAACCCGGGGCAGCCCCAAGAGACCCAGTACTTC.

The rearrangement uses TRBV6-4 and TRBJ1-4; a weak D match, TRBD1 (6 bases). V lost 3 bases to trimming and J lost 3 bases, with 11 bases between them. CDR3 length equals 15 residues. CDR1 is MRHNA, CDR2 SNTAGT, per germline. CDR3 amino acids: CASSELRGANEKLFF. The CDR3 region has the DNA TGTGCCAGCAGTGAACTTAGGGGGGCTAATGAAAAACTGTTTTTT.

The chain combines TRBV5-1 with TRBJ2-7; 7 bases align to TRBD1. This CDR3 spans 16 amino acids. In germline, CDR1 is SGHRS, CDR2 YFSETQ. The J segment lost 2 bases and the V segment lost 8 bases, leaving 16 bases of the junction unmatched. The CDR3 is CASQPGQPFSTYEQYF. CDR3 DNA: TGCGCCAGTCAACCGGGACAGCCCTTCTCTACCTACGAGCAGTACTTC.

The CDR3 here is CASSFLAARTDTQYF. DNA for the CDR3: TGTGCCAGCAGCTTTCTGGCGGCGCGCACAGATACGCAGTATTTT. The chain uses TRBV9 and TRBJ2-3; D remains unclear. V lost 4 bases to trimming and J lost 1 base, with 13 bases between them. CDR1 SGDLS and CDR2 YYNGEE come from the germline V gene. The CDR3 sequence is 15 residues long. Full variable domain (outside the CDR3, taken from reference TRBV9 and TRBJ2-3): DSGVTQTPKHLITATGQRVTLRCSPRSGDLSVYWYQQSLDQGLQFLIQYYNGEERAKGNILERFSAQQFPDLHSELNLSSLELGDSALYFCASSFLAARTDTQYFGPGTRLTVL.

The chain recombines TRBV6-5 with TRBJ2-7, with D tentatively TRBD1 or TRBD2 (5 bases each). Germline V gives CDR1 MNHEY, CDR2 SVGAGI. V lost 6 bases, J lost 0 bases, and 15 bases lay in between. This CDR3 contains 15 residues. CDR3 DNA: TGTGCCAGCAGGCCTCCCGGGACGGGCTCCTACGAGCAGTACTTC. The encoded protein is CASRPPGTGSYEQYF.

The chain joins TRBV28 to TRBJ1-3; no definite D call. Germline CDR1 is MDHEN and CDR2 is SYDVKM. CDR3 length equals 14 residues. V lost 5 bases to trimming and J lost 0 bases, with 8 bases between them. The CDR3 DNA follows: TGTGCCAGCAGTCCCCAAATCTCTGGAAACACCATATATTTT. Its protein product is CASSPQISGNTIYF.

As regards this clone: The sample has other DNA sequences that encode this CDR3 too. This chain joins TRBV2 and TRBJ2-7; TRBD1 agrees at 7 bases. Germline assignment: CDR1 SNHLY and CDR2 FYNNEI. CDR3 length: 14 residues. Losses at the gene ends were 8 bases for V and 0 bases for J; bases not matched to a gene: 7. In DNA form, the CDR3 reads TGTGCCAGCTCACAACAGGGGAGCTCCTACGAGCAGTACTTC. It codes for CASSQQGSSYEQYF.

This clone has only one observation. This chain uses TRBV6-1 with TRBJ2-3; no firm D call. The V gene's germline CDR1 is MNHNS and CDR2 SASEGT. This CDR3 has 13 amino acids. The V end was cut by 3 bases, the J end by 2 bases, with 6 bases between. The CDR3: CASSDRFTDTQYF. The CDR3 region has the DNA TGTGCCAGCAGTGACAGGTTCACAGATACGCAGTATTTT.

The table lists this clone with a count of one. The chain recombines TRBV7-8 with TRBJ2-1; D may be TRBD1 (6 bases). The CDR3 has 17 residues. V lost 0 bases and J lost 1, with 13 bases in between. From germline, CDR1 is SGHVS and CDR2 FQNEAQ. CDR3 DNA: TGTGCCAGCAGCTTAGCGGGACATCTATTATCCTACAATGAGCAGTTCTTC. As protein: CASSLAGHLLSYNEQFF.

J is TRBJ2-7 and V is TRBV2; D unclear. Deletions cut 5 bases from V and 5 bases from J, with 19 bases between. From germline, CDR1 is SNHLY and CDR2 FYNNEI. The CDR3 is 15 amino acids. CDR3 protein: CASSPGSFPGHEQYF. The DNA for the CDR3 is TGTGCCAGCAGTCCTGGCTCTTTCCCTGGTCACGAGCAGTACTTC.

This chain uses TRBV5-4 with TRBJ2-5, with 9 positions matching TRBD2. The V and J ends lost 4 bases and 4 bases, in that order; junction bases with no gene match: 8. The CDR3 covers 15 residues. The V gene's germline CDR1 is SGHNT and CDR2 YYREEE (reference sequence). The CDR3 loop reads CASSSGGWQGETQYF. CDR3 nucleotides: TGTGCCAGCAGCAGCGGGGGGTGGCAGGGAGAGACCCAGTACTTC.

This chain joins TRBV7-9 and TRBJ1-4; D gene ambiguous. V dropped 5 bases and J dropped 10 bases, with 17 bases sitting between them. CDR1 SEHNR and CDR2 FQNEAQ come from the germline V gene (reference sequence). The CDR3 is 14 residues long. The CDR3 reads CASSPRETMAKLFF. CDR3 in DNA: TGTGCCAGCAGCCCCCGAGAAACCATGGCAAAACTGTTTTTT.

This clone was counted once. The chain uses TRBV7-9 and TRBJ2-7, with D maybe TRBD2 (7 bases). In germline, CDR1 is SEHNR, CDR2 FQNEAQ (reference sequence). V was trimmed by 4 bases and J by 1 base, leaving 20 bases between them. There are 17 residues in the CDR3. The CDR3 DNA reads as TGTGCCAGCAGCTCCTCGCTTAGGGGGAGGGATTCCTACGAGCAGTACTTC. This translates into CASSSSLRGRDSYEQYF.